The rows below give T cell receptor beta chains drawn from one sample of a study of PD-L1 blockade in urothelial cancer. Some clones are missing from TCRdb's copy, which holds only in-frame ones; the method was immunoSEQ multiplex PCR. The sample has 35,000 to 50,000 clones, approximately 77% seen once. The material sequenced was PBMCs, taken around atezolizumab (anti-PD-L1) treatment. The receptors derive from an older man with urothelial cancer. Each CDR3 is given with its conserved first and last residue. D genes are given only for firm matches. The listing skips clone size in some rows; elsewhere it reads once, few, many or a size class.

>TRBJ1-3|NA|19|TRBV7-8|NA
TGTGCCAGCAGCCGAGGGAGGGGGAGTGTGGGTACACTTAGAAACACCATATATTTT
CASSRGRGSVGTLRNTIYF
>TRBJ1-5|NA|16|TRBV6-6|NA
TGTGCCAGCAGTTACAATCTACCATATAGCAATCAGCCCCAGCATTTT
CASSYNLPYSNQPQHF
>TRBJ2-1|TRBD2|16|TRBV14|NA
TGTGCCAGCAGCCAAGATCGACTAGCGGGAAAAGGTGAGCAGTTCTTC
CASSQDRLAGKGEQFF
>TRBJ1-1|TRBD1|16|TRBV7-9|few
TGTGCCAGCAGCACCTACAGGGGGCGCGGGAACACTGAAGCTTTCTTT
CASSTYRGRGNTEAFF
>TRBJ1-1|NA|13|TRBV5-6|NA
TGTGCCAGCAGCTTATGGGGGGGCACTGAAGCTTTCTTT
CASSLWGGTEAFF
>TRBJ2-1|NA|13|TRBV6-5|NA
TGTGCCAGCAGTTGGGCCCCCGACAATGAGCAGTTCTTC
CASSWAPDNEQFF
>TRBJ1-2|NA|14|TRBV5-1|few
TGCGCCAGCAGCCCACTGGGGGAGGACTATGGCTACACCTTC
CASSPLGEDYGYTF
>TRBJ1-3|TRBD1|15|TRBV7-2|NA
TGTGCCAGCAGCCTGACAGGGAGCTCTGGAAACACCATATATTTT
CASSLTGSSGNTIYF
>TRBJ1-2|NA|13|TRBV5-5|NA
TGTGCCAGCAGCTTGGACAGGACGGATGGCTACACCTTC
CASSLDRTDGYTF
>TRBJ2-7|NA|15|TRBV9|NA
TGTGCCAGCAGCGTAGATGGGGAGGCCGCACGGGAGCAGTACTTC
CASSVDGEAAREQYF
>TRBJ2-6|NA|20|TRBV5-3|NA
TGTGCCAGAAGCTTTTTCTCTGACTCGACAGACCTCATAGGGGCCAACGTCCTGACTTTC
CARSFFSDSTDLIGANVLTF
>TRBJ2-7|NA|15|TRBV12-5|once
TGTGCTAGTGGTCTTACTACCTACAACTCCTACGAGCAGTACTTC
CASGLTTYNSYEQYF
>TRBJ1-1|TRBD1|14|TRBV7-9|once
TGTGCCAGCAGCTTAGCGGGGGACAGTCAGGAAGCTTTCTTT
CASSLAGDSQEAFF
>TRBJ1-5|TRBD1|15|TRBV9|NA
TGTGCCAGCAGCAGAGGGGGGACAGGAGATCAGCCCCAGCATTTT
CASSRGGTGDQPQHF
>TRBJ1-2|TRBD1|13|TRBV10-2|few
TGCGCCAGCAGTGAGACGACAGGGGTCGGCTACACCTTC
CASSETTGVGYTF
>TRBJ1-1|NA|11|TRBV27|NA
TGTGCCAGCAAAGGAGGTGGTGAAGCTTTCTTT
CASKGGGEAFF
>TRBJ1-1|NA|14|TRBV9|few
TGTGCCAGCAGCGTAGATCTGAGGAACACTGAAGCTTTCTTT
CASSVDLRNTEAFF
>TRBJ1-1|TRBD1|12|TRBV27|NA
TGTGCCAGCAGTTTATCCCAGGGGGCGGCTTTCTTT
CASSLSQGAAFF
>TRBJ1-4|NA|14|TRBV5-1|few
TGCGCCAGCAGCGGGGGCAGGGGAAATGAAAAACTGTTTTTT
CASSGGRGNEKLFF
>TRBJ2-7|NA|14|TRBV27|NA
TGTGCCAGCAGTTGGGGACATACGAGCGACGAGCAGTACTTC
CASSWGHTSDEQYF
>TRBJ2-7|TRBD1|15|TRBV28|NA
TGTGCCAGCAGTTTGGGGGGACAGGTACGAGACGAGCAGTACTTC
CASSLGGQVRDEQYF
>TRBJ2-7|TRBD2|17|TRBV13|NA
TGTGCCAGCAGCTTAGCAGCGGGACTAGCGGGACCCTACGAGCAGTACTTC
CASSLAAGLAGPYEQYF
>TRBJ2-2|TRBD2|14|TRBV27|NA
TGTGCCAACACGGGACTAGCGGGTCCCGGGGAGCTGTTTTTT
CANTGLAGPGELFF
>TRBJ2-7|TRBD1|15|TRBV28|NA
TGTGCCAGCAGACCGGCGACAGGGGAAACCTACGAGCAGTACTTC
CASRPATGETYEQYF
>TRBJ2-5|NA|12|TRBV6-6|few
TGTGCCAGCAGTTTAATTGCGGAGACCCAGTACTTC
CASSLIAETQYF
>TRBJ2-7|NA|14|TRBV4-3|once
TGCGCCAGCAGCCAAGGAAGAGTCTCCTACGAGCAGTACTTC
CASSQGRVSYEQYF
>TRBJ2-7|TRBD2|18|TRBV25-1|NA
TGTGCCAGCAGCTCCCCGGCCGGGACTAGCGGGAGTGGGTACGAGCAGTACTTC
CASSSPAGTSGSGYEQYF
>TRBJ2-1|TRBD2|16|TRBV5-6|once
TGTGCCAGCAGCTCGCCTCTAGCGGGAGGGGGTAATGAGCAGTTCTTC
CASSSPLAGGGNEQFF
>TRBJ2-1|TRBD2|16|TRBV16|NA
TGTGCCAGCAGCCCAAGACTAGCGGGAGGGCCCAATGAGCAGTTCTTC
CASSPRLAGGPNEQFF
>TRBJ1-3|NA|13|TRBV5-1|NA
TGCGCCAGCCGGGGGGATTCTGGAAACACCATATATTTT
CASRGDSGNTIYF
>TRBJ2-1|NA|15|TRBV4-3|NA
TGCGCCAGCAGCCCCTCGACAGTCTCCTACAATGAGCAGTTCTTC
CASSPSTVSYNEQFF
>TRBJ1-2|NA|11|TRBV27|NA
TGTGCCAGTGGGCCGGACTATGGCTACACCTTC
CASGPDYGYTF
>TRBJ1-1|NA|11|TRBV6-6|NA
TGTGCCAGCAGCCTCAGGACTGAAGCTTTCTTT
CASSLRTEAFF
>TRBJ1-1|NA|13|TRBV7-3|NA
TGTGCCACCTCCGTTTGGTCAGGGGCTGAAGCTTTCTTT
CATSVWSGAEAFF
>TRBJ1-6|NA|14|TRBV7-2|NA
TGTGCCAGCAGCTTATCCAGGGATAATTCACCCCTCCACTTT
CASSLSRDNSPLHF
>TRBJ1-1|NA|15|TRBV19|NA
TGTGCCAGTAGAATTACCGGGACACTAAACACTGAAGCTTTCTTT
CASRITGTLNTEAFF
>TRBJ1-1|NA|13|TRBV6-6|once
TGTGCCAGCAGTTACCAAGGGGGGGGTGAAGCTTTCTTT
CASSYQGGGEAFF